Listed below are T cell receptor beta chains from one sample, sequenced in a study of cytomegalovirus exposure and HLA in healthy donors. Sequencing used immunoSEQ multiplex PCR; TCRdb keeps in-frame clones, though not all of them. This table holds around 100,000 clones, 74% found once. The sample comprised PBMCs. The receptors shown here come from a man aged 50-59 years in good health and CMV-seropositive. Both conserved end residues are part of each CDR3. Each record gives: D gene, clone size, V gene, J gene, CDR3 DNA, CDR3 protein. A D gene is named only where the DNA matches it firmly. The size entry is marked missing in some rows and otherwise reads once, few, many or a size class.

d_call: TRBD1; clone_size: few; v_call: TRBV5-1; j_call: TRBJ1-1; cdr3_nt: TGCGCCAGCAGCTGGGGAGGACAGGGTATCGCTGAAGCTTTCTTT; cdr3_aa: CASSWGGQGIAEAFF
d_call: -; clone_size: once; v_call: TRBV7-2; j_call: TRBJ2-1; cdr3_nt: TGTGCCAGCAAGGGGGACGTAAGCTCCTACAATGAGCAGTTCTTC; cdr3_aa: CASKGDVSSYNEQFF
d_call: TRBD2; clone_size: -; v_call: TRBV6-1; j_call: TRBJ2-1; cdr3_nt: TGTGCCAGCAGGGGACTAGCGGGGAGATACAATGAGCAGTTCTTC; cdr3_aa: CASRGLAGRYNEQFF
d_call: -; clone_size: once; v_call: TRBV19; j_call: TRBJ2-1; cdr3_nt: TGTGCCAGTAGTATAGGAGGGCCCCTCTCCTACAATGAGCAGTTCTTC; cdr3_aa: CASSIGGPLSYNEQFF
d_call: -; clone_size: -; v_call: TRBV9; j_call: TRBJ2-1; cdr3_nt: TGTGCCAGCAGCGTAGATTGGCGGGCCCTCTACAATGAGCAGTTCTTC; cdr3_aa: CASSVDWRALYNEQFF
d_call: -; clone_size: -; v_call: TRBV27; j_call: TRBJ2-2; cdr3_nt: TGTGCCAGCAGTTTATACGCGGGGCAGAACACCGGGGAGCTGTTTTTT; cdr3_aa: CASSLYAGQNTGELFF
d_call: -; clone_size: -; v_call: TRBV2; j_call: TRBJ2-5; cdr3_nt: TGTGCCAGCAGTGGCCTTCGGGGGACCCAGTACTTC; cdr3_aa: CASSGLRGTQYF
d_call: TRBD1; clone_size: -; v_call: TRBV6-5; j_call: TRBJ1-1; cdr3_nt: TGTGCCAGCAGTCCCAGGGGGATGGGGAACACTGAAGCTTTCTTT; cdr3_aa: CASSPRGMGNTEAFF
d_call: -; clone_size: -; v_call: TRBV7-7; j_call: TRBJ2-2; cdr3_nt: TGTGCCAGCAGACATCCTCGAACCGGGGAGCTGTTTTTT; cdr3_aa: CASRHPRTGELFF
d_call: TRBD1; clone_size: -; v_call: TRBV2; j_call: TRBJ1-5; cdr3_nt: TGTGCCAGCAGTCCCCGGGACAGGAACAATCAGCCCCAGCATTTT; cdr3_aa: CASSPRDRNNQPQHF
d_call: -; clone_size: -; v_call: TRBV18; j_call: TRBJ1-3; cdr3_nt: TGTGCCAGCTCACCAGAGACGAGGGGGTTTGGAAACACCATATATTTT; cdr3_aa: CASSPETRGFGNTIYF
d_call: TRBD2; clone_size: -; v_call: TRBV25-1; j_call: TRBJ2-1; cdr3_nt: TGTGCCAGCAGTGATCTTTCTAGCGGGAGGGCCGGTGAGCAGTTCTTC; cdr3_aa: CASSDLSSGRAGEQFF
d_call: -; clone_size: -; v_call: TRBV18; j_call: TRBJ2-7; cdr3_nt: TGTGCCAGCTCACTCTCGACAGACTCCTACGAGCAGTACTTC; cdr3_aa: CASSLSTDSYEQYF
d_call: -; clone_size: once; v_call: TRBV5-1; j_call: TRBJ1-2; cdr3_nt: TGCGCCAGCAGCCCGGACAGCAACTATGGCTACACCTTC; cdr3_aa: CASSPDSNYGYTF
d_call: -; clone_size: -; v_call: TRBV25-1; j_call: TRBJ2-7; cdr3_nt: TGTGCCAGCAGTGAGACCCTAGGAGAGGCTGGTCGCTACGAGCAGTACTTC; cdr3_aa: CASSETLGEAGRYEQYF
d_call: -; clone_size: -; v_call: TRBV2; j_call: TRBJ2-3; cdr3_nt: TGTGCCAGCAAGGCGGCCGCTAGCACAGATACGCAGTATTTT; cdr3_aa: CASKAAASTDTQYF
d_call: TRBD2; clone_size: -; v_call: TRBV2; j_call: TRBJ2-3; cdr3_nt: TGTGCCAGCTTTATAGCGGGGGACACAGATACGCAGTATTTT; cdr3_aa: CASFIAGDTDTQYF
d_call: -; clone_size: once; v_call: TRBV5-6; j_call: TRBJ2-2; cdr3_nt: TGTGCCAGCACCTATTTGGACAGAGCTACCGGGGAGCTGTTTTTT; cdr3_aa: CASTYLDRATGELFF
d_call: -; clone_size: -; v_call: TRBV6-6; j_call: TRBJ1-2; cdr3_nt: TGTGCCAGCAGTTTCACAGGGATAATGAATGGCTACACCTTC; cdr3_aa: CASSFTGIMNGYTF
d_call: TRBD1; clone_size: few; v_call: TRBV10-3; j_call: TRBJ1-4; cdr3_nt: TGTGCCATCAGTGAGTCGCGGGACAGGGAGGATGAAAAACTGTTTTTT; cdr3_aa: CAISESRDREDEKLFF
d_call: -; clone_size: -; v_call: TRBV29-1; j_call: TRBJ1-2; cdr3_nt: TGCAGCGTGTTTATCACAACTAACTATGGCTACACCTTC; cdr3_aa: CSVFITTNYGYTF
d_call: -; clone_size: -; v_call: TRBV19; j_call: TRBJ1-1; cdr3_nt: TGTGCCAGTAGTATCGGGGCAGGGGATACTGAAGCTTTCTTT; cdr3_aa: CASSIGAGDTEAFF
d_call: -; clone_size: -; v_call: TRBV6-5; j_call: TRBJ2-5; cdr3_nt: TGTGCCAGCACCCTGGCAGGGGAAGAGACCCAGTACTTC; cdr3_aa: CASTLAGEETQYF
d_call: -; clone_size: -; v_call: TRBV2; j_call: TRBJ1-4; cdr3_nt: TGTGCCAGCAGCACAGGTCATGGAGGGGAAAAACTGTTTTTT; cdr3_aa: CASSTGHGGEKLFF
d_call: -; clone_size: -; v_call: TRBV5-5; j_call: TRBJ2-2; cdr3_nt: TGTGCCAGCAGCTCCCCCACAGGGTTAGGAACCGGGGAGCTGTTTTTT; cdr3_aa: CASSSPTGLGTGELFF
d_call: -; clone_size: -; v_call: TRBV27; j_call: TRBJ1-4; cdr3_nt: TGTGCCAGCAGTATCACACCCATAAGCGGGGAAAAACTGTTTTTT; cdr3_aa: CASSITPISGEKLFF